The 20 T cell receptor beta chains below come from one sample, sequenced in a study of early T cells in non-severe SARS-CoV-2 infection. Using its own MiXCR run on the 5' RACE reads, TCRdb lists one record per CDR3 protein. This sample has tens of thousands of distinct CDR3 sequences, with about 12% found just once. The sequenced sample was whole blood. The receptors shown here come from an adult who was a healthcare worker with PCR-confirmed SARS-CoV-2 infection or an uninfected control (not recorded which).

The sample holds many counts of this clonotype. CDR3 in DNA: TGTGCCAGCAGCTGGGATATTAATTCACCCCTCCACTTT. Translating it yields CASSWDINSPLHF. This sequence joins TRBV7-9 and TRBJ1-6; D gene ambiguous. Deletions cut 4 bases from V and 6 bases from J, with 7 bases between. Looked up from germline, CDR1 is SEHNR and CDR2 is FQNEAQ (reference sequence). CDR3 length: 13 amino acids.

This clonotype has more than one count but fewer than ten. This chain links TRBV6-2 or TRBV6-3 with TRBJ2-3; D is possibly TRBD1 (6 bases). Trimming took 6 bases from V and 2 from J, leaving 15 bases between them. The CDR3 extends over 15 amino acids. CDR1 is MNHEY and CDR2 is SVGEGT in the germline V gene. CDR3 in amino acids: CASRQTDRPTDTQYF. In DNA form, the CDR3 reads TGTGCCAGCAGGCAGACAGACAGGCCCACAGATACGCAGTATTTT.

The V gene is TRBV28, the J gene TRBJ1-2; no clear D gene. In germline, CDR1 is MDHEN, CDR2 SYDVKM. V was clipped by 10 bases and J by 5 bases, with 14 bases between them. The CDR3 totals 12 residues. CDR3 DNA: TGTGCCATCCGAGACGGTTCTTATGGCTACACCTTC. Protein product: CAIRDGSYGYTF.

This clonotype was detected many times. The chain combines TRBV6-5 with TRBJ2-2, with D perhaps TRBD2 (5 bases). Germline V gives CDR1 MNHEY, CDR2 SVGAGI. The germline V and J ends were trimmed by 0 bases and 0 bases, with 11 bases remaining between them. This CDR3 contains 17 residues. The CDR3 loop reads CASSYSSARPNTGELFF. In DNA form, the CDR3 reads TGTGCCAGCAGTTACTCTAGCGCTAGGCCGAACACCGGGGAGCTGTTTTTT.

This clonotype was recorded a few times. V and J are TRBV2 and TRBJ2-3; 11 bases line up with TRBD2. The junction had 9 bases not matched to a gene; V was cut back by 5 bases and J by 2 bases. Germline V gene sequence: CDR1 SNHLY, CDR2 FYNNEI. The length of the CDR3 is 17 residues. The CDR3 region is CASSPGTSGLATDTQYF. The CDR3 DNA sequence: TGTGCCAGCAGTCCCGGGACTAGCGGACTAGCCACAGATACGCAGTATTTT.

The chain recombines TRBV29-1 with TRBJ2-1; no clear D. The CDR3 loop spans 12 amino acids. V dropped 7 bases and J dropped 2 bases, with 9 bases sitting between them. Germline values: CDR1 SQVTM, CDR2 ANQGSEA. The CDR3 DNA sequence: TGCAGCGGCTCTGACCCCTACAATGAGCAGTTCTTC. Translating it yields CSGSDPYNEQFF.

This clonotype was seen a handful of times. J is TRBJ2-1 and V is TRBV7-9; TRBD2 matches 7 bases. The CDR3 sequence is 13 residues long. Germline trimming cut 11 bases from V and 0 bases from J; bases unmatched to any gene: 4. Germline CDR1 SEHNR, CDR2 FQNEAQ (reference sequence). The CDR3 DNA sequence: TGTGCCGGGGGGGTAGGCTCCTACAATGAGCAGTTCTTC. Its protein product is CAGGVGSYNEQFF.

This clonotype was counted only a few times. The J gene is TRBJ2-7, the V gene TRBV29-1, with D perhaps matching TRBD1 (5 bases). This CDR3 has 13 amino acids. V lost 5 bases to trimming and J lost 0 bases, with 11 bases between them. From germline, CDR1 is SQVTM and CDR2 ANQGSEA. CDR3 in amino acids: CSVLWGHSYEQYF. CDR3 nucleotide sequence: TGCAGCGTTCTATGGGGCCACTCCTACGAGCAGTACTTC.

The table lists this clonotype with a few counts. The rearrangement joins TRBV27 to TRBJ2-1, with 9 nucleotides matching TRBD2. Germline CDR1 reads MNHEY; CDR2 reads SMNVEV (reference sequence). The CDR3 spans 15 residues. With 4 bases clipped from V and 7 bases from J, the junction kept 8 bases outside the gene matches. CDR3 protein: CASSSAGGHRNEQFF. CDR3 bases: TGTGCCAGCAGTTCAGCGGGAGGACACAGAAATGAGCAGTTCTTC.

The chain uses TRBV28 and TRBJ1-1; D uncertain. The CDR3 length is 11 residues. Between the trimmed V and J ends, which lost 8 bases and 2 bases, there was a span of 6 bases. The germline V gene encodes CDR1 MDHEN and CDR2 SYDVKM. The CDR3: CASPSNTEAFF. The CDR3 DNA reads TGTGCCAGCCCGAGTAACACTGAAGCTTTCTTT.

As DNA, the CDR3 is TGTGCCAGCAGCTTAGAAGGGACAGGGGGTGGCTACACCTTC. Amino acid sequence: CASSLEGTGGGYTF. The chain joins TRBV13 to TRBJ1-2; 11 bases align to TRBD1. The germline CDR1 and CDR2 sequences are PRHDT and FYEKMQ (reference sequence). This CDR3 contains 14 residues. V was pared by 1 base and J by 7 bases, with 2 bases of the junction left unmatched.

The CDR3 spells CSANSGGNEQYF. The CDR3 DNA sequence: TGCAGTGCTAATTCCGGGGGCAACGAGCAGTACTTC. This chain links TRBV20-1 with TRBJ2-7; perhaps D is TRBD1 or TRBD2 (6 bases each). The CDR3 length is 12 residues. Germline CDR1 DFQATT, CDR2 SNEGSKA (reference sequence). Trimming left V 4 bases short and J 5 bases short, with 12 bases between.

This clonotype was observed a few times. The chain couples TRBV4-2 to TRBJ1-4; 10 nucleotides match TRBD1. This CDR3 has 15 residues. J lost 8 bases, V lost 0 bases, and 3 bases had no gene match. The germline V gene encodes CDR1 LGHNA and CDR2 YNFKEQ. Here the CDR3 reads CASSQDGTGDEKLFF. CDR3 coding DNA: TGTGCCAGCAGCCAAGATGGGACAGGGGACGAAAAACTGTTTTTT.

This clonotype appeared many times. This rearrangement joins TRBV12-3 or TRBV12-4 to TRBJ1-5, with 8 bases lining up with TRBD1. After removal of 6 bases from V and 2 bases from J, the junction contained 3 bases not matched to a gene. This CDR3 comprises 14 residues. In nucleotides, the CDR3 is TGTGCCAGCAGCCCACAGGGGGGCAATCAGCCCCAGCATTTT. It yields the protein CASSPQGGNQPQHF.

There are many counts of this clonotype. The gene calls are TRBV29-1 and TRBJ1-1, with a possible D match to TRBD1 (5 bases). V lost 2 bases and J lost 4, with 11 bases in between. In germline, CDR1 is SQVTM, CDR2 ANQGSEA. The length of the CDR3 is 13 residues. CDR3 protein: CSVERGLGTEAFF. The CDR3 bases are TGCAGCGTTGAACGGGGACTGGGCACTGAAGCTTTCTTT.

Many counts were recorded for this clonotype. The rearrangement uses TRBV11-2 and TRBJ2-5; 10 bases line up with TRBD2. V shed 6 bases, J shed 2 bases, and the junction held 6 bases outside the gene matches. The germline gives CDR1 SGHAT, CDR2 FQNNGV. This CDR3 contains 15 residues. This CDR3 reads CASSIAGGPQETQYF. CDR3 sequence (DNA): TGTGCCAGCAGTATAGCGGGGGGCCCTCAAGAGACCCAGTACTTC.

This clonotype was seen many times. The CDR3 protein is CASSLPGQGYGYTF. CDR3 coding DNA: TGTGCCAGCAGTCTCCCAGGGCAGGGCTATGGCTACACCTTC. V and J are TRBV28 and TRBJ1-2; tentative D call: TRBD1 (5 bases). Trimming pared 5 bases from V and 4 bases from J, leaving 14 bases between. The germline V gene encodes CDR1 MDHEN and CDR2 SYDVKM. The CDR3 loop spans 14 amino acids.

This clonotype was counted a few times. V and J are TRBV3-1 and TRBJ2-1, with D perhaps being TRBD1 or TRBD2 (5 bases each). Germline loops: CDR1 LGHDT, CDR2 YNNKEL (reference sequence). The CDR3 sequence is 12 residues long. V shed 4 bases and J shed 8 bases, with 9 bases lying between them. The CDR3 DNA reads TGTGCCAGCAGCCCCCGGGGCGATGAGCAGTTCTTC. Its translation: CASSPRGDEQFF.

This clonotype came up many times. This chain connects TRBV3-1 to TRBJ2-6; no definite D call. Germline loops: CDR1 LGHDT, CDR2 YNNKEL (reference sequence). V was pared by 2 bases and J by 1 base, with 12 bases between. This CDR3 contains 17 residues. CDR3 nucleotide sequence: TGTGCCAGCAGCCAATCGGATAGAAAATCTGGGGCCAACGTCCTGACTTTC. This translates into CASSQSDRKSGANVLTF. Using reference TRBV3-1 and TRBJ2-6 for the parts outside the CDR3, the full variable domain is DTAVSQTPKYLVTQMGNDKSIKCEQNLGHDTMYWYKQDSKKFLKIMFSYNNKELIINETVPNRFSPKSPDKAHLNLHINSLELGDSAVYFCASSQSDRKSGANVLTFGAGSRLTVL.

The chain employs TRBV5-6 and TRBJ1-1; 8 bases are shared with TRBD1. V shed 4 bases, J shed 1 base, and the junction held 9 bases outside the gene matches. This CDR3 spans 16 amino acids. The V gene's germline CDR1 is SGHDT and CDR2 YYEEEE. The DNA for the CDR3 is TGTGCCAGCAGCGTAGCACAGGGGGTAGGGAACACTGAAGCTTTCTTT. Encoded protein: CASSVAQGVGNTEAFF.